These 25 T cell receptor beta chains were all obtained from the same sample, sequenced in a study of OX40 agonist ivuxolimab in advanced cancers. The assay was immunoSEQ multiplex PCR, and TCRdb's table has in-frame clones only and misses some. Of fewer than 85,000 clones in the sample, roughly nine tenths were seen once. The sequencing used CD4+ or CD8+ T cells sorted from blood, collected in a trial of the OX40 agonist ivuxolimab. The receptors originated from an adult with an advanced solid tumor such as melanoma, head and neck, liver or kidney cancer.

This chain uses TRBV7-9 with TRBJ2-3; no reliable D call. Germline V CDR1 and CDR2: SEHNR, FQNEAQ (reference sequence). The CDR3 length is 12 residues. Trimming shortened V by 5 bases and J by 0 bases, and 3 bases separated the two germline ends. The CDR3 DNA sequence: TGTGCCAGCAGCCCGAGCACAGATACGCAGTATTTT. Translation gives CASSPSTDTQYF.

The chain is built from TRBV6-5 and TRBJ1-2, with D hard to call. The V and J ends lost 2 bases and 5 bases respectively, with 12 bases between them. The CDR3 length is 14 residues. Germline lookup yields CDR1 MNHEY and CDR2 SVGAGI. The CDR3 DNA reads TGTGCCAGCAGTTACCTGGGGTTAGGGTATGGCTACACCTTC. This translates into CASSYLGLGYGYTF.

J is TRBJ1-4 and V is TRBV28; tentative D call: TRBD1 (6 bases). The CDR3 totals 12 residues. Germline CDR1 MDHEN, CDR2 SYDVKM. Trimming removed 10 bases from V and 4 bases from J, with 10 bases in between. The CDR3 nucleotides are TGTGCCACAGGGGTAAATAATGAAAAACTGTTTTTT. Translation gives CATGVNNEKLFF. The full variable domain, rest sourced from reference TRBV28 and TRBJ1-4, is DVKVTQSSRYLVKRTGEKVFLECVQDMDHENMFWYRQDPGLGLRLIYFSYDVKMKEKGDIPEGYSVSREKKERFSLILESASTNQTSMYLCATGVNNEKLFFGSGTQLSVL.

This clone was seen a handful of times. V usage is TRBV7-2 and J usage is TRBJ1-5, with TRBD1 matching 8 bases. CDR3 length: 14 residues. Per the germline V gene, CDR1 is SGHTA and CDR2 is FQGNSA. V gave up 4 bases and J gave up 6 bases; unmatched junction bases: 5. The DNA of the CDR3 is TGTGCCAGCAGCTCAGGACAGGGCCTTCAGCCCCAGCATTTT. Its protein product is CASSSGQGLQPQHF.

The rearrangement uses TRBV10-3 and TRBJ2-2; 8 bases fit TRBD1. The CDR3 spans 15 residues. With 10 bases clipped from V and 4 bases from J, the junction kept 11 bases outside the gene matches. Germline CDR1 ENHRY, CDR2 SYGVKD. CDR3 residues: CATTRQGSVTGELFF. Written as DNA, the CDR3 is TGTGCCACCACAAGACAGGGGTCTGTCACCGGGGAGCTGTTTTTT.

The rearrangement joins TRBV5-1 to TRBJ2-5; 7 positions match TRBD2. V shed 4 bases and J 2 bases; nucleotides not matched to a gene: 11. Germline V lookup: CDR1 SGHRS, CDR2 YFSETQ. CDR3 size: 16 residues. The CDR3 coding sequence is TGCGCCAGCAGCCTCCGGGCTAGCGGCATTCAAGAGACCCAGTACTTC. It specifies CASSLRASGIQETQYF.

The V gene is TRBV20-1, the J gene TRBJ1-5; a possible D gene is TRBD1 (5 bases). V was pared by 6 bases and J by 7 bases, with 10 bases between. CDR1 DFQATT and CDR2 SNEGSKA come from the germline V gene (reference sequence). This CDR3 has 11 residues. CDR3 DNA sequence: TGCAGTGCCAGGGTAGAGCAGCCCCAGCATTTT. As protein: CSARVEQPQHF.

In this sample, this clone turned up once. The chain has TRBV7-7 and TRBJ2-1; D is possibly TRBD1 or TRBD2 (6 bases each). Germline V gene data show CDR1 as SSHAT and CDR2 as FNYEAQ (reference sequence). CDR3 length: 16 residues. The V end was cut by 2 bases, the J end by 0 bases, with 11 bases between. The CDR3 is CASSLTGARSYNEQFF. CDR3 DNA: TGTGCCAGCAGCTTAACGGGGGCCCGCTCCTACAATGAGCAGTTCTTC.

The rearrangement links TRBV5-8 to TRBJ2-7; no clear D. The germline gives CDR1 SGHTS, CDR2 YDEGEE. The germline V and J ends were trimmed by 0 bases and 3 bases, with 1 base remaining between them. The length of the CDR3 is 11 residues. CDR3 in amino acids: CASSLGYEQYF. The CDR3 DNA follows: TGTGCCAGCAGCTTGGGCTACGAGCAGTACTTC.

The CDR3 protein is CASSSQIRGYTF. For the CDR3, the DNA is TGTGCCAGCAGCTCCCAGATACGTGGCTACACCTTC. The chain couples TRBV9 to TRBJ1-2; D call uncertain. V was shortened by 4 bases and J by 7 bases, with 11 bases between the two germline ends. The CDR3 has 12 residues. Germline values: CDR1 SGDLS, CDR2 YYNGEE.

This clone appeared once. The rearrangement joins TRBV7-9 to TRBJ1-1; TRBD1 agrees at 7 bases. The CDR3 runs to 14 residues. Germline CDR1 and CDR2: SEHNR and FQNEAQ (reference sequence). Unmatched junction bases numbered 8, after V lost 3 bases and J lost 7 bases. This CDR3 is CASSLETGSGEAFF. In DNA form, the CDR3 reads TGTGCCAGCAGCTTGGAGACAGGGTCTGGTGAAGCTTTCTTT. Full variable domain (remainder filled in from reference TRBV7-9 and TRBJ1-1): DTGVSQNPRHKITKRGQNVTFRCDPISEHNRLYWYRQTLGQGPEFLTYFQNEAQLEKSRLLSDRFSAERPKGSFSTLEIQRTEQGDSAMYLCASSLETGSGEAFFGQGTRLTVV.

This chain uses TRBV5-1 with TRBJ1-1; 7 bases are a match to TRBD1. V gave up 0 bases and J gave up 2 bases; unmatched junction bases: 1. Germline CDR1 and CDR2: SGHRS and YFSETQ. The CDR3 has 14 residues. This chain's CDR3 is CASSLGDRNTEAFF. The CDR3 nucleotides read TGCGCCAGCAGCTTGGGGGACAGAAACACTGAAGCTTTCTTT.

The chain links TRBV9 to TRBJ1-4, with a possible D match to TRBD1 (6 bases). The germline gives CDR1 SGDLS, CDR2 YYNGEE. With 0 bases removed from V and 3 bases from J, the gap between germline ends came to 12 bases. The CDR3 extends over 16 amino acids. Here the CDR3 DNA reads TGTGCCAGCAGCGTAGCTGGGAGGGGGGCTAATGAAAAACTGTTTTTT. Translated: CASSVAGRGANEKLFF.

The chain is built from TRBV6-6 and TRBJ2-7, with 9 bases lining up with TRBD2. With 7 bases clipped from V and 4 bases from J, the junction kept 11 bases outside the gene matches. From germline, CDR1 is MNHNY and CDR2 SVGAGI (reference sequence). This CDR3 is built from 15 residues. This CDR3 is CASTQTGTSQYEQYF. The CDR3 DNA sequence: TGTGCCAGCACTCAAACCGGGACTAGCCAGTACGAGCAGTACTTC.

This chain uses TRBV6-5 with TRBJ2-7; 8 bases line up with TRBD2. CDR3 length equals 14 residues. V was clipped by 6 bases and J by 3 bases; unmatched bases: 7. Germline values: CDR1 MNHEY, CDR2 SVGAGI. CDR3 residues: CASRSRGGNYEQYF. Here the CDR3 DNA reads TGTGCCAGCAGGTCACGGGGGGGAAACTACGAGCAGTACTTC.

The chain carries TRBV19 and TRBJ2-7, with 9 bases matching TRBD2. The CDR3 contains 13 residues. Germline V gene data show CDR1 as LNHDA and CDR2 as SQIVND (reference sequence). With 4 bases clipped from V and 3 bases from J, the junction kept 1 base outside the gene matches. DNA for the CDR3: TGTGCCAGTAGTAGGACTAGCGACTACGAGCAGTACTTC. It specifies CASSRTSDYEQYF.

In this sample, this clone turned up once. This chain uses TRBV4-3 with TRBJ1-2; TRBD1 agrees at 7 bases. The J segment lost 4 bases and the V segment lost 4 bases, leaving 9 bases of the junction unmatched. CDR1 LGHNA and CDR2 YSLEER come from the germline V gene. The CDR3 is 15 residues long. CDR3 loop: CASSPDRQGGYGYTF. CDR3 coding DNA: TGCGCCAGCAGCCCCGACCGACAGGGCGGCTATGGCTACACCTTC.

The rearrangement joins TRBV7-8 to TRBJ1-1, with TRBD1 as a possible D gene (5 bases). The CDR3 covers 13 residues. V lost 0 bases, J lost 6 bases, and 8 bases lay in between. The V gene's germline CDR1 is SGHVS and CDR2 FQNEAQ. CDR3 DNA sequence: TGTGCCAGCAGCTTAGCCCAGGGAGCTGAAGCTTTCTTT. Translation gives CASSLAQGAEAFF.

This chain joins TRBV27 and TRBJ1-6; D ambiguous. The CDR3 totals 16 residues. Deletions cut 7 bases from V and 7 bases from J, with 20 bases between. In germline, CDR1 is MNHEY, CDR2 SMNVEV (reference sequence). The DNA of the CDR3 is TGTGCCAGCAAAGCGGAAGGCCTCTCAAGCAATTCACCCCTCCACTTT. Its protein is CASKAEGLSSNSPLHF.

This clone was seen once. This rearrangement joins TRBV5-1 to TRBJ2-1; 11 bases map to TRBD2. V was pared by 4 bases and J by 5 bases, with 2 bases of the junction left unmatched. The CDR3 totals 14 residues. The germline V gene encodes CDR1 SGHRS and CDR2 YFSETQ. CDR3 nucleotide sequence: TGCGCCAGCAGCACGACTAGCGGGAACAATGAGCAGTTCTTC. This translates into CASSTTSGNNEQFF. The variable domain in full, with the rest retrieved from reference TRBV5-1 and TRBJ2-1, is KAGVTQTPRYLIKTRGQQVTLSCSPISGHRSVSWYQQTPGQGLQFLFEYFSETQRNKGNFPGRFSGRQFSNSRSEMNVSTLELGDSALYLCASSTTSGNNEQFFGPGTRLTVL.

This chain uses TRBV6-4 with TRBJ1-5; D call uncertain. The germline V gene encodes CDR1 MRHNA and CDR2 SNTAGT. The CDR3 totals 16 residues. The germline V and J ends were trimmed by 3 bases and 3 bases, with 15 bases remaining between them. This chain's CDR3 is CASSDRAPLNNQPQHF. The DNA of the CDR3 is TGTGCCAGCAGTGATCGGGCCCCTTTGAACAATCAGCCCCAGCATTTT.

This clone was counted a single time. The CDR3 bases are TGTGCCACGCGGGAGGCGGGTGAAAAACTGTTTTTT. It encodes CATREAGEKLFF. The rearrangement links TRBV10-3 to TRBJ1-4; D is unclear. This CDR3 is built from 12 residues. Trimming cost V 10 bases and J 7 bases, with 13 bases left between them. Germline V CDR1 and CDR2: ENHRY, SYGVKD.

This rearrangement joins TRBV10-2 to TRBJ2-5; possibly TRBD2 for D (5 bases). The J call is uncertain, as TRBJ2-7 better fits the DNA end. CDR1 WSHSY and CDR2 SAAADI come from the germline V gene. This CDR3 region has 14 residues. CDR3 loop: CASQALGATGEQYF. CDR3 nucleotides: TGCGCCAGCCAAGCACTAGGTGCAACGGGCGAGCAGTACTTC.

The chain's CDR3 is CASSEGSGTYEQYF. The DNA for the CDR3 is TGCGCCAGCAGTGAGGGGTCGGGGACCTACGAGCAGTACTTC. The chain combines TRBV10-2 with TRBJ2-7, with D possibly being TRBD2 (5 bases). Trimming cost V 2 bases and J 2 bases, with 10 bases left between them. The CDR3 covers 14 residues. Per the germline V gene, CDR1 is WSHSY and CDR2 is SAAADI.

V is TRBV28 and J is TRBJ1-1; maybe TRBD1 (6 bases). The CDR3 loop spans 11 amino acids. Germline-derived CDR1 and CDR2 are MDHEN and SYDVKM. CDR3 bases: TGTGCGGGGGGCGGCAACACTGAAGCTTTCTTT. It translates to CAGGGNTEAFF.